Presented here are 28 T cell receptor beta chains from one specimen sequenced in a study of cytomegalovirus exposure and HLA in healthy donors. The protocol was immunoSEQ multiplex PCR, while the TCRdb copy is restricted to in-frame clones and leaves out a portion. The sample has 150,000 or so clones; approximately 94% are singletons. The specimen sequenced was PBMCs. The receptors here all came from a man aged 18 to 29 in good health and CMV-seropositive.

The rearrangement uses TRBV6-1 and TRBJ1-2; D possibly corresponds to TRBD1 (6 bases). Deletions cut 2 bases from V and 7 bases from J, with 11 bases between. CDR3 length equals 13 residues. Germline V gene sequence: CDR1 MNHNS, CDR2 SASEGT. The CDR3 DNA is TGTGCCAGCAGTGAACCGGCAGGGGTTGGCTACACCTTC. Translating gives CASSEPAGVGYTF.

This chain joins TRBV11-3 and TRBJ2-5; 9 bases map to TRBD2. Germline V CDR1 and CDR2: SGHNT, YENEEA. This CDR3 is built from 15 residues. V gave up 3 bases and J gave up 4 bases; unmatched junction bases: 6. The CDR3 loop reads CASSLLAGAGETQYF. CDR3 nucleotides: TGTGCCAGCAGCTTGTTAGCGGGAGCTGGAGAGACCCAGTACTTC.

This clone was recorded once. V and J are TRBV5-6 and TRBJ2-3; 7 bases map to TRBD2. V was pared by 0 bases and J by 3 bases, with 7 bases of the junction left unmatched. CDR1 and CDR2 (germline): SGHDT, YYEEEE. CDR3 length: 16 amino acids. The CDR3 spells CASSLVRREITDTQYF. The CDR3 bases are TGTGCCAGCAGCTTGGTACGGCGGGAGATAACAGATACGCAGTATTTT.

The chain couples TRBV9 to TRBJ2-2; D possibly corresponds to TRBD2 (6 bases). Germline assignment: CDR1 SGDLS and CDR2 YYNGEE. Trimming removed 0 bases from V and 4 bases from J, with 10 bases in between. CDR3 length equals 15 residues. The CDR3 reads CASSVAEGGTGELFF. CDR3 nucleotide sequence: TGTGCCAGCAGCGTAGCAGAGGGAGGCACCGGGGAGCTGTTTTTT.

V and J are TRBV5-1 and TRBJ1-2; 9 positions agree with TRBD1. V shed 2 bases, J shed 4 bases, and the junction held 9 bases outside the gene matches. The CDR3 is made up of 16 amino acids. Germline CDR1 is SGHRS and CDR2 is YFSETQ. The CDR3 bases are TGCGCCAGCAGCTTAACCGGGACAGGGAAGGCCTATGGCTACACCTTC. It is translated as CASSLTGTGKAYGYTF.

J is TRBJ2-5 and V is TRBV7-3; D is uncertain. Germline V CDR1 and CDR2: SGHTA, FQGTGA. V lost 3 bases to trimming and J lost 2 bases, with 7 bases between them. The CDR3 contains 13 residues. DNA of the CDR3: TGTGCCAGCAGCTTTAGTGATCAAGAGACCCAGTACTTC. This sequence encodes CASSFSDQETQYF.

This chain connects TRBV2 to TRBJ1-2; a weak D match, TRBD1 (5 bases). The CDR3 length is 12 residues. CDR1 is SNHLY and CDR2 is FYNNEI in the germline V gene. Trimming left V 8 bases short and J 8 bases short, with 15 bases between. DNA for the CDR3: TGTGCCAGCGGGGACTACAGACCCGGCTACACCTTC. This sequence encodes CASGDYRPGYTF. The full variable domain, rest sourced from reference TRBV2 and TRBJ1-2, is EPEVTQTPSHQVTQMGQEVILRCVPISNHLYFYWYRQILGQKVEFLVSFYNNEISEKSEIFDDQFSVERPDGSNFTLKIRSTKLEDSAMYFCASGDYRPGYTFGSGTRLTVV.

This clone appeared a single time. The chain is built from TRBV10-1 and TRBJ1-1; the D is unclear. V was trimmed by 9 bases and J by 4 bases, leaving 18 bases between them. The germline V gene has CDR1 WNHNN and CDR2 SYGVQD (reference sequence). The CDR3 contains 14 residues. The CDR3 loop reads CASSTSRAGTEAFF. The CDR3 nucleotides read TGCGCCAGTTCCACAAGCAGAGCGGGCACTGAAGCTTTCTTT.

This chain's CDR3 is CASSLGGEVEAFF. The CDR3 DNA reads as TGTGCCAGCAGCTTAGGTGGGGAGGTTGAAGCTTTCTTT. This chain uses TRBV11-2 with TRBJ1-1, with D unresolved. V was pared by 1 base and J by 7 bases, with 10 bases between. Looked up from germline, CDR1 is SGHAT and CDR2 is FQNNGV. The CDR3 totals 13 residues.

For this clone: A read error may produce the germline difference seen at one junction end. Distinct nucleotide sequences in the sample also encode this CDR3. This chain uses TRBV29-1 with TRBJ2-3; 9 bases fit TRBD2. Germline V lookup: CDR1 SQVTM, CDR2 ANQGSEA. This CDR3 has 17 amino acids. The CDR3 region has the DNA TGCAGCGTTGATGGGATGTCTAGCGGGGCTAGCACGGATACGCAGTATTTT. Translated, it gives CSVDGMSSGASTDTQYF.

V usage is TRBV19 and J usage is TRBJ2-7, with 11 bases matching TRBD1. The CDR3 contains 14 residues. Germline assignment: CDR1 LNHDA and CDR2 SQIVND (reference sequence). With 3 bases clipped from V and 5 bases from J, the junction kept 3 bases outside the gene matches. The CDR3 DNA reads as TGTGCCAGTAGTATGGGGACAGGGGGACACGAGCAGTACTTC. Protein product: CASSMGTGGHEQYF.

This chain's CDR3 is CAWARAGEIEQFF. In DNA form, the CDR3 reads TGTGCCTGGGCAAGAGCGGGAGAGATTGAGCAGTTCTTC. The chain uses TRBV30 and TRBJ2-1; 8 bases match TRBD2. The V gene's germline CDR1 is GTSNPN and CDR2 SVGIG (reference sequence). V shed 5 bases and J 9 bases; nucleotides not matched to a gene: 9. CDR3 length: 13 residues.

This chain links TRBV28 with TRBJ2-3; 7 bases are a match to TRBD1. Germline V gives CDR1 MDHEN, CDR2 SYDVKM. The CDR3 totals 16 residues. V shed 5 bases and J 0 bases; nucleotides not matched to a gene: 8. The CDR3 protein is CASSPRQGSSTDTQYF. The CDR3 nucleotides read TGTGCCAGCAGTCCCCGACAGGGTTCCAGCACAGATACGCAGTATTTT.

CDR3 loop: CASSTSGGTDTQYF. The CDR3 coding sequence is TGTGCCAGCAGTACTAGCGGGGGCACAGATACGCAGTATTTT. The V call is TRBV2, the J call TRBJ2-3; 10 positions match TRBD2. Losses at the gene ends were 5 bases for V and 1 base for J; bases not matched to a gene: 0. The CDR3 has 14 residues. Germline V gene data show CDR1 as SNHLY and CDR2 as FYNNEI.

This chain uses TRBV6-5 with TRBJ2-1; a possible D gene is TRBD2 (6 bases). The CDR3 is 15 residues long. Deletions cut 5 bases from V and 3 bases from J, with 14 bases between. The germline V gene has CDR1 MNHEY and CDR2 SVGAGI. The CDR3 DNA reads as TGTGCCAGCAGTGCGGGCGCTAGCGACTACAATGAGCAGTTCTTC. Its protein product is CASSAGASDYNEQFF.

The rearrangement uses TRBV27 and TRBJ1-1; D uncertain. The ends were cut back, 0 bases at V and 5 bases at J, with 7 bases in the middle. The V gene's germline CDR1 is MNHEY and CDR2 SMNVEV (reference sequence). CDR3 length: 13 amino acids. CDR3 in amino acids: CASSLSSLTEAFF. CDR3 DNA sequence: TGTGCCAGCAGTTTATCGAGTTTGACTGAAGCTTTCTTT.

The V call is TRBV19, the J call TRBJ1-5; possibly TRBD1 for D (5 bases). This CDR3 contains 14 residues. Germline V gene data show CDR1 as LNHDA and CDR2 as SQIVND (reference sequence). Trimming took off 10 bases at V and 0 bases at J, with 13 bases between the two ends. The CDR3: CATEAGNSNQPQHF. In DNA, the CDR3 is TGTGCCACCGAGGCAGGGAATAGCAATCAGCCCCAGCATTTT.

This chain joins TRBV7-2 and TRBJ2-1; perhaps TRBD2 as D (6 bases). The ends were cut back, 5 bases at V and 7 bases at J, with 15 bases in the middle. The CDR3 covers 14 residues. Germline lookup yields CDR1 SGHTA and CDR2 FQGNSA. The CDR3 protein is CASSQNSGGNEQFF. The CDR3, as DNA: TGTGCCAGCAGCCAAAACTCCGGGGGAAATGAGCAGTTCTTC.

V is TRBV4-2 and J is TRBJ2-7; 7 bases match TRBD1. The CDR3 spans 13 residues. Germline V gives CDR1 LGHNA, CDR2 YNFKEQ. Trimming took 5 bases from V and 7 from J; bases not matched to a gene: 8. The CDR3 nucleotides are TGTGCCAGCAGCTCACAGGGGTTGGGGGAGCAGTACTTC. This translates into CASSSQGLGEQYF.

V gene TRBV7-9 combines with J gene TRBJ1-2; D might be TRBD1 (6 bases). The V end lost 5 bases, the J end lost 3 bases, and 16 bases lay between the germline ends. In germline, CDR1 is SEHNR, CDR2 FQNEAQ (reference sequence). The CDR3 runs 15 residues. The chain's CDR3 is CASSPREGGDYGYTF. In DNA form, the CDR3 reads TGTGCCAGCAGCCCCAGGGAGGGGGGTGACTATGGCTACACCTTC.

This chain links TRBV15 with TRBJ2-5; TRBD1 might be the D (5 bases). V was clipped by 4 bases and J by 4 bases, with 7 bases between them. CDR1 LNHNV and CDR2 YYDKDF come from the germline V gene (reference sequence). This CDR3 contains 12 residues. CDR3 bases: TGTGCCACCAGCAAGGGGCCAGAGACCCAGTACTTC. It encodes CATSKGPETQYF.

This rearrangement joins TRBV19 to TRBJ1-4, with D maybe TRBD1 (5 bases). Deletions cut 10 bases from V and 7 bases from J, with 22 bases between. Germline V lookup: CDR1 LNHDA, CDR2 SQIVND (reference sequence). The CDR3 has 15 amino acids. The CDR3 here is CATTTPGVRSEKLFF. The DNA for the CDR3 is TGTGCCACCACGACTCCGGGGGTTAGAAGTGAAAAACTGTTTTTT.

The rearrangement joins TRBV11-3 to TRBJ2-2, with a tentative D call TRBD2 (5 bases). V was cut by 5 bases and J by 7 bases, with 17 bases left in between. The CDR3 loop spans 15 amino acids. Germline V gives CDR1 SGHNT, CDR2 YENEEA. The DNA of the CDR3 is TGTGCCAGCAGCCGGGAATCGGGGTTCGGCGGGGAGCTGTTTTTT. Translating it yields CASSRESGFGGELFF.

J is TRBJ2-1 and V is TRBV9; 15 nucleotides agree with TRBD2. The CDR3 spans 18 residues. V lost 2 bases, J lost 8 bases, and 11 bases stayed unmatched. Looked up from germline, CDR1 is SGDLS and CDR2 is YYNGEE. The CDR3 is CASSVGTSGRKSVYEQFF. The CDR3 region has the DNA TGTGCCAGCAGCGTCGGGACTAGCGGGAGGAAGAGCGTTTATGAGCAGTTCTTC.

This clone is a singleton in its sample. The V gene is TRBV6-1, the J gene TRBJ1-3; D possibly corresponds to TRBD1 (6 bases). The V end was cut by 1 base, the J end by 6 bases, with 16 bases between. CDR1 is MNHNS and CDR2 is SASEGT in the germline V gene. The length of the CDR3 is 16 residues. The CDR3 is CASSEDGVGAENTIYF. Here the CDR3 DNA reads TGTGCCAGCAGTGAAGATGGGGTGGGGGCAGAAAACACCATATATTTT.

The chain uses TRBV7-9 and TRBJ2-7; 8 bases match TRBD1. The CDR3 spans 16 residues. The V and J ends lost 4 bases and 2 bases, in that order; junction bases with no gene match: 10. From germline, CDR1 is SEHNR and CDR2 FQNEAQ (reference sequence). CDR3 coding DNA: TGTGCCAGCAGCTCCCAGGGACAGGCCGGCCCCTACGAGCAGTACTTC. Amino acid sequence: CASSSQGQAGPYEQYF.

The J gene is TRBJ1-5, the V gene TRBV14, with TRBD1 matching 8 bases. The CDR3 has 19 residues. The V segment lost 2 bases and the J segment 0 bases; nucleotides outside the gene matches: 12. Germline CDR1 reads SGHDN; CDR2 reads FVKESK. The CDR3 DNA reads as TGTGCCAGCAGCCAATATTGGACAGGGAAACACTATAGCAATCAGCCCCAGCATTTT. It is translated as CASSQYWTGKHYSNQPQHF.

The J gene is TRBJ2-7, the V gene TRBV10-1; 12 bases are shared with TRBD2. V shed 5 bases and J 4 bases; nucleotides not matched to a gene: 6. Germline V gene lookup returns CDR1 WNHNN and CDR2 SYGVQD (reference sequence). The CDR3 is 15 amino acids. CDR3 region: CASSTGTSGSYEQYF. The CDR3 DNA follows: TGCGCCAGCAGTACCGGGACTAGCGGGTCATACGAGCAGTACTTC.